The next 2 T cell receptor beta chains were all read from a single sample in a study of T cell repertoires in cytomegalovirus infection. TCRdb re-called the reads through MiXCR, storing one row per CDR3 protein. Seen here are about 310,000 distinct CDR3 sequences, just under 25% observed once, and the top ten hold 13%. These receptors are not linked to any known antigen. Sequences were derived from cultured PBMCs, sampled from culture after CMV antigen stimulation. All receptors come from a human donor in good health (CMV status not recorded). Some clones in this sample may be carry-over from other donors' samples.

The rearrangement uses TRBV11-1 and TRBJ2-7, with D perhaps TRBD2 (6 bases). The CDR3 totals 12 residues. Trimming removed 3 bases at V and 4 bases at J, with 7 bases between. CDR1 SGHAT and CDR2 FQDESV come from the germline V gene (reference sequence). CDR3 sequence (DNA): TGTGCCAGCAGCTTTGCGGGATACGAGCAGTACTTC. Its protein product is CASSFAGYEQYF.

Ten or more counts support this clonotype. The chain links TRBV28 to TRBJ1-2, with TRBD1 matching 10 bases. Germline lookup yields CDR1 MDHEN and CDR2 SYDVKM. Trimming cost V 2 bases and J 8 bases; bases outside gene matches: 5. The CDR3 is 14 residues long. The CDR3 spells CASSLAGQGGGYTF. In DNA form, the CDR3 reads TGTGCCAGCAGTTTAGCCGGACAGGGGGGGGGCTACACCTTC.